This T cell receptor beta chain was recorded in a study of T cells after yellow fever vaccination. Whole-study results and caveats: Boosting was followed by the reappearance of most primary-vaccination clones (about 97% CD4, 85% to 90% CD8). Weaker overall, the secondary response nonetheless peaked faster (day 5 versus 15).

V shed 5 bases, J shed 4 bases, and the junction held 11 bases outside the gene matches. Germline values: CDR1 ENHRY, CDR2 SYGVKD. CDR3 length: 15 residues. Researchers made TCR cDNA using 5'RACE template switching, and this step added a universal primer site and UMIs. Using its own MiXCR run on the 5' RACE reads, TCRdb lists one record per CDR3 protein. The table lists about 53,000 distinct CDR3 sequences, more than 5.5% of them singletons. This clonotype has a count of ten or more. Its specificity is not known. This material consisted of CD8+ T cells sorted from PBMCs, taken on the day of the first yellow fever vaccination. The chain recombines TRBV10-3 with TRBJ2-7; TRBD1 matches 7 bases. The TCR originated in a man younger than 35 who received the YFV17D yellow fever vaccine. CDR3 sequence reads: CAISQRRTGDYEQYF. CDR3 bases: TGTGCCATCAGTCAACGCCGGACAGGTGATTACGAGCAGTACTTC.